This T cell receptor (beta chain) emerged from a study of T cell repertoires in aging, cancer and after chemotherapy. Study background: Millions of TCR reads were in the whole dataset. Study-level results: Age-matched healthy donors had significantly more diverse, less clonal blood TCR repertoires than untreated cancer patients. In each cancer cohort, median generation probability increased across chemotherapy, suggesting thymic output rebounded.

Rearranged V-D-J TRB sequences were amplified with a mixed TRB-A/B primer pool. Via MiXCR, TCRdb re-called the multiplex PCR reads, giving one row per CDR3 protein. The repertoire includes some 8,000 distinct CDR3 sequences, around 40% of them detected once, and less than 5% sits in the top ten. Comment on this clonotype: Its antigen is as yet unknown.

Peripheral blood genomic DNA, not sorted cells or RNA, was the template. Trimming took 3 bases from V and 4 from J, leaving 12 bases between them. Germline CDR1 and CDR2: SGHRS and YFSETQ. The CDR3 spans 14 residues. The J gene is TRBJ2-3, the V gene TRBV5-1, with a weak D call TRBD1 (6 bases). Specimen: blood. This TCR derives from a human donor in good health. CDR3 region: CASSSTGTSDTQYF. DNA of the CDR3: TGCGCCAGCAGCTCCACAGGGACCTCAGATACGCAGTATTTT.